The sequence of this T cell receptor beta chain was determined in a study of spatial heterogeneity in lung cancer. On the study more broadly: Detected beta-chain sequences consistently exceeded alpha-chain sequences. Unique TCR and UMI combinations averaged more than ten appearances each in raw reads.

This clonotype appeared many times. Its target is unknown. Findings and caveats of the study: Expanded tumor TCRs that were ubiquitous appeared in blood more at resection than follow-up.

A unique molecular identifier was attached to every TCR cDNA molecule. TCRdb passed the 5' RACE reads through MiXCR, listing each CDR3 protein once. The table shows more than 20,000 distinct CDR3 sequences, with around 13% occurring only once. This CDR3 is 18 amino acids long. Between the trimmed V and J ends, which lost 2 bases and 6 bases, there was a span of 23 bases. The germline CDR1 and CDR2 sequences are SGHKS and YYEKEE (reference sequence). Time point reported: sample taken at primary tumor resection. The sequenced material consisted of unsorted whole RNA from tumor, nontumor lung or frozen PBMC.

The TCR sequence derives from a female donor with early-stage non-small cell lung cancer. Sequenced here: PBMCs, sampled at surgery. This chain links TRBV5-5 with TRBJ1-4; TRBD1 is a possible D gene (6 bases). The CDR3: CASSLRSTQGRGYEKLFF. Here the CDR3 DNA reads TGTGCCAGCAGCTTACGAAGTACCCAAGGCAGGGGATATGAAAAACTGTTTTTT.